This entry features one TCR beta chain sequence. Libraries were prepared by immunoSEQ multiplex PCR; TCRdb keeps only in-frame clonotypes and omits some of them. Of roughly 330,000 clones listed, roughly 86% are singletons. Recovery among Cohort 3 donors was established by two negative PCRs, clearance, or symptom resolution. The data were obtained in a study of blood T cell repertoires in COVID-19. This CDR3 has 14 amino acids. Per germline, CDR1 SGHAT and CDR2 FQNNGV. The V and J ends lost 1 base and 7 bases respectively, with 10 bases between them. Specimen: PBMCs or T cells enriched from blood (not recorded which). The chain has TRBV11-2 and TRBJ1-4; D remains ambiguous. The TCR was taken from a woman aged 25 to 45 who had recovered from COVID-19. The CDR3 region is CASSLGRTSEKLFF. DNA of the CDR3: TGTGCCAGCAGCTTAGGGAGGACGTCTGAAAAACTGTTTTTT.